The 2 T cell receptor beta chains below come from one sample, sequenced in a study of early T cells in non-severe SARS-CoV-2 infection. MiXCR, applied by TCRdb to the 5' RACE reads, yields one record per CDR3 protein. The profile shows 70,000 to 95,000 distinct CDR3 sequences, around 15% of them singletons. The source material was whole blood. The receptors originated from an adult who was a healthcare worker with PCR-confirmed SARS-CoV-2 infection or an uninfected control (not recorded which).

The J gene is TRBJ2-6, the V gene TRBV18, with D perhaps TRBD2 (6 bases). Between the trimmed V and J ends, which lost 3 bases and 2 bases, there was a span of 11 bases. The CDR3 totals 16 residues. Germline-derived CDR1 and CDR2 are KGHSH and LQKENI. CDR3 residues: CASSPSVAAGANVLTF. The CDR3 nucleotides read TGTGCCAGCTCACCGTCCGTAGCGGCTGGGGCCAACGTCCTGACTTTC.

V gene TRBV9 combines with J gene TRBJ2-3; D might be TRBD2 (5 bases). The V gene lost 0 bases and the J gene lost 2 bases, with 16 bases spanning the gap. Germline V gives CDR1 SGDLS, CDR2 YYNGEE. The CDR3 runs 17 residues. In DNA form, the CDR3 reads TGTGCCAGCAGCGTAGGGCGGGTGGGGAATCCCACAGATACGCAGTATTTT. Residues: CASSVGRVGNPTDTQYF.